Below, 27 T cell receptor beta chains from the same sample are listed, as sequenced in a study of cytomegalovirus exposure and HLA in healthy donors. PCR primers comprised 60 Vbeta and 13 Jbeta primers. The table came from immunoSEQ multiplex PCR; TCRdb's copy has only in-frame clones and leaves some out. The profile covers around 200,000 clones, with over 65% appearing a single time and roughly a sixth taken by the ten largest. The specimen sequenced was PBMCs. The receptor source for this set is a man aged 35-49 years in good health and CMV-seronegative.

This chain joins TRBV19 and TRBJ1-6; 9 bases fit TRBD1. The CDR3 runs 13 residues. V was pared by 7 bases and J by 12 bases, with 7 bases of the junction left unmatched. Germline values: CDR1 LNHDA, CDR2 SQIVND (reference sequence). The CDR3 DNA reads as TGTGCCAGTACCCCAGACAGGGGGGGACCCCTCCACTTT. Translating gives CASTPDRGGPLHF.

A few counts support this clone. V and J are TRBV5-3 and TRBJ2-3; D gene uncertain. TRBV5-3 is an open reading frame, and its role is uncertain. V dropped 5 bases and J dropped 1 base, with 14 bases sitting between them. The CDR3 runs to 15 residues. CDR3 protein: CARRPPHSRTDTQYF. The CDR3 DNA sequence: TGTGCCAGAAGGCCCCCCCACAGCCGCACAGATACGCAGTATTTT.

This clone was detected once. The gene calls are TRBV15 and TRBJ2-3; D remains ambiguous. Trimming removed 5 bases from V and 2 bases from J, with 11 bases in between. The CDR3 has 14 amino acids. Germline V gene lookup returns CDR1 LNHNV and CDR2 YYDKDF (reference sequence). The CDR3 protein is CATSEVGATDTQYF. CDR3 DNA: TGTGCCACCAGCGAAGTCGGAGCCACAGATACGCAGTATTTT.

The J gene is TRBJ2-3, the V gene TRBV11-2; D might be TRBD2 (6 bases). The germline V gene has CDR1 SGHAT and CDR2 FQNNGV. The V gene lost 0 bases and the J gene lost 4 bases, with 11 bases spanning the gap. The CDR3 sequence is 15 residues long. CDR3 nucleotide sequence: TGTGCCAGCAGCTTAGAATTCCGGGGGTCAGATACGCAGTATTTT. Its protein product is CASSLEFRGSDTQYF. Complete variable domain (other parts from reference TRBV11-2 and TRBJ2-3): EAGVAQSPRYKIIEKRQSVAFWCNPISGHATLYWYQQILGQGPKLLIQFQNNGVVDDSQLPKDRFSAERLKGVDSTLKIQPAKLEDSAVYLCASSLEFRGSDTQYFGPGTRLTVL.

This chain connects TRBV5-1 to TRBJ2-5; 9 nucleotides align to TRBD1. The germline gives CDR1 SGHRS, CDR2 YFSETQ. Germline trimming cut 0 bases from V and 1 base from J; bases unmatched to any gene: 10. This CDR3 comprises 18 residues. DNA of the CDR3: TGCGCCAGCAGCTTGGTTCCCCTTACAGGGGGCTTCCAAGAGACCCAGTACTTC. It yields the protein CASSLVPLTGGFQETQYF.

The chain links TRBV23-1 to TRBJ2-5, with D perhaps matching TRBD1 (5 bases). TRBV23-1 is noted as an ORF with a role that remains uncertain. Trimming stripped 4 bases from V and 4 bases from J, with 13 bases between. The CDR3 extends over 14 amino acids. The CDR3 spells CASSLWGTIETQYF. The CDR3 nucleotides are TGCGCCAGCAGTCTCTGGGGCACCATAGAGACCCAGTACTTC.

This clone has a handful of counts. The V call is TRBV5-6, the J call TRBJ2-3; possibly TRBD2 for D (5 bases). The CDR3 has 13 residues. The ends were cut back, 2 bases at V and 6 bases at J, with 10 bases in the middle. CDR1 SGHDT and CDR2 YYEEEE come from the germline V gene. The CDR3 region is CASSFGERDTQYF. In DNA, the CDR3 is TGTGCCAGCAGCTTTGGGGAGCGGGATACGCAGTATTTT.

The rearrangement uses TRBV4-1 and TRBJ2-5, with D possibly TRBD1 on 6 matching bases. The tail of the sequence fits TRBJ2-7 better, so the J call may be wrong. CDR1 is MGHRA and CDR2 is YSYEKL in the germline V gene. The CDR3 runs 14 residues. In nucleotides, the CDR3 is TGCGCCAGCAGCCAGCTACAGGGCGCCTACGAGCAGTACTTC. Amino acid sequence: CASSQLQGAYEQYF.

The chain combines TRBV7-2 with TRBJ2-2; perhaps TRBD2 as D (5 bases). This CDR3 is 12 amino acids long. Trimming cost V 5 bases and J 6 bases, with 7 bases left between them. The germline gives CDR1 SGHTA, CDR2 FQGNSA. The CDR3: CASSHGAGELFF. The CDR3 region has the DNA TGTGCCAGCAGCCACGGGGCCGGGGAGCTGTTTTTT.

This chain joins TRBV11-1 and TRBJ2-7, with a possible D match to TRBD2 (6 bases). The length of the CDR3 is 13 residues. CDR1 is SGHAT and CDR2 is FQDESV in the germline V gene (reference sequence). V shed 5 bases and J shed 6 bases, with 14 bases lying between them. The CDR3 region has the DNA TGTGCCAGCAGCGTCGGGACTCCAGTCGAGCAGTACTTC. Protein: CASSVGTPVEQYF.

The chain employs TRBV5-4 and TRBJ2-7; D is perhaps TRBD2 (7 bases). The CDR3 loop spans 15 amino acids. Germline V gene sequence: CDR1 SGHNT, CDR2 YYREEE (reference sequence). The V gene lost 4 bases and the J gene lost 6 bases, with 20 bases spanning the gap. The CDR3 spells CASSPNPRGGGEQYF. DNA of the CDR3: TGTGCCAGCAGCCCCAACCCCAGGGGAGGGGGCGAGCAGTACTTC. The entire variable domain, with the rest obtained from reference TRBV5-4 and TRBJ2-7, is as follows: ETGVTQSPTHLIKTRGQQVTLRCSSQSGHNTVSWYQQALGQGPQFIFQYYREEENGRGNFPPRFSGLQFPNYSSELNVNALELDDSALYLCASSPNPRGGGEQYFGPGTRLTVT.

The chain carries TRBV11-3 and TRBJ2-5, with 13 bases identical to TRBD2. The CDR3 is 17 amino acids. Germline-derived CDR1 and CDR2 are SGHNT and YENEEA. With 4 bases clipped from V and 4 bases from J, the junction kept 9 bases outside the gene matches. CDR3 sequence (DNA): TGTGCCAGCAGCTCTACTAGCGGGGGGGCATCAGGAGAGACCCAGTACTTC. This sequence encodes CASSSTSGGASGETQYF.

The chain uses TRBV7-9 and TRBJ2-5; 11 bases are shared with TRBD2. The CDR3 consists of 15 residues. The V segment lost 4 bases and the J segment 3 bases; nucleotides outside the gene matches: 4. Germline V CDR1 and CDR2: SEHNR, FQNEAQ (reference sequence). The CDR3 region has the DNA TGTGCCAGCAGCTCCTCGACTAGCGGGAAAGAGACCCAGTACTTC. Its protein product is CASSSSTSGKETQYF.

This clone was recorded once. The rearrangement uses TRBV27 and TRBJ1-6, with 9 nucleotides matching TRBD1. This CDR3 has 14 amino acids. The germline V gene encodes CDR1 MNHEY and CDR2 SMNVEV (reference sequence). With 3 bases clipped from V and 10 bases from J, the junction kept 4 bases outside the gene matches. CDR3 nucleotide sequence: TGTGCCAGCAGTTTGGGACAGGGTATGTCACCCCTCCACTTT. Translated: CASSLGQGMSPLHF.

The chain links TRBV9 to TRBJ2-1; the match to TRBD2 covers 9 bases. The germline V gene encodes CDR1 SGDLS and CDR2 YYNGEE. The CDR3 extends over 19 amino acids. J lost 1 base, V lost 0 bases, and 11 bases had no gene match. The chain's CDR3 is CASSVGAGGPQASYNEQFF. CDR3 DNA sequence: TGTGCCAGCAGCGTAGGGGCGGGAGGGCCCCAAGCGTCCTACAATGAGCAGTTCTTC.

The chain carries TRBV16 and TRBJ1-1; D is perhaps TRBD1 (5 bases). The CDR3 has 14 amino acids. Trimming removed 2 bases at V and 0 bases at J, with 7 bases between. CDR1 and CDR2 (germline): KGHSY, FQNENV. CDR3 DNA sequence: TGTGCCAGCAGCCAAGGGGCCTTGAACACTGAAGCTTTCTTT. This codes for CASSQGALNTEAFF.

CDR3 nucleotides: TGTGCCAGCAGAATCCTGGACAGGGACACCGGGGAGCTGTTTTTT. Protein: CASRILDRDTGELFF. The rearrangement links TRBV6-5 to TRBJ2-2; TRBD1 matches at 8 bases. Germline V gives CDR1 MNHEY, CDR2 SVGAGI. V gave up 6 bases and J gave up 3 bases; unmatched junction bases: 6. The CDR3 runs 15 residues.

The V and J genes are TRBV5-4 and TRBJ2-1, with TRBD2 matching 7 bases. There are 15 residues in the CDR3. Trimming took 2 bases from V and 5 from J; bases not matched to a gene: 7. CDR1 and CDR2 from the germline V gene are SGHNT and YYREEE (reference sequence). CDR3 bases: TGTGCCAGCAGCTTCGGACTAGTGTCGAACAATGAGCAGTTCTTC. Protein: CASSFGLVSNNEQFF. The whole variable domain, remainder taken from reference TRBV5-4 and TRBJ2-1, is ETGVTQSPTHLIKTRGQQVTLRCSSQSGHNTVSWYQQALGQGPQFIFQYYREEENGRGNFPPRFSGLQFPNYSSELNVNALELDDSALYLCASSFGLVSNNEQFFGPGTRLTVL.

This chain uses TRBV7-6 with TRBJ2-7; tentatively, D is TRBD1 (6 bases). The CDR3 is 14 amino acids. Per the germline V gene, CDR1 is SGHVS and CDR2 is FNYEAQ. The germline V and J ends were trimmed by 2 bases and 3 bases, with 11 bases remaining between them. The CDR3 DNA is TGTGCCAGCAGCTTACCCGGACAGATCTACGAGCAGTACTTC. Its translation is CASSLPGQIYEQYF.

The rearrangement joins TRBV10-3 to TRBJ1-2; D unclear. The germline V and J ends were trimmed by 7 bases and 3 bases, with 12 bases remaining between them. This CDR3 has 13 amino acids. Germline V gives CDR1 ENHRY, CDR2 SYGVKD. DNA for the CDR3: TGTGCCATCATGGCCCCCCGGGACTATGGCTACACCTTC. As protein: CAIMAPRDYGYTF.

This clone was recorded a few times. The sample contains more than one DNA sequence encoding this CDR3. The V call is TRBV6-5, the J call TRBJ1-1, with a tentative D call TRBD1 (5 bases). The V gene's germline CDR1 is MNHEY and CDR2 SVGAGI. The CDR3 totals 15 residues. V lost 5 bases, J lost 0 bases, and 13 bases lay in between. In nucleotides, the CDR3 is TGTGCCAGCAGTCCCCCGGCAGGGCTGAACACTGAAGCTTTCTTT. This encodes CASSPPAGLNTEAFF.

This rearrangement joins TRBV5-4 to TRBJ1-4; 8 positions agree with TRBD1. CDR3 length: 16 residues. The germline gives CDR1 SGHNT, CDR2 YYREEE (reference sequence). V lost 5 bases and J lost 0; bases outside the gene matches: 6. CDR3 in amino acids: CASSRGQGTTNEKLFF. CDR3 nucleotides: TGTGCCAGCAGTCGAGGACAGGGTACAACTAATGAAAAACTGTTTTTT.

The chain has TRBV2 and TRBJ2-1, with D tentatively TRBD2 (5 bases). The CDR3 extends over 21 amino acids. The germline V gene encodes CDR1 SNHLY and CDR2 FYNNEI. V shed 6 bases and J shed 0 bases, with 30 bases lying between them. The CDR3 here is CASSPSYAPGLRIPSYNEQFF. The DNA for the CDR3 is TGTGCCAGCAGCCCCAGTTATGCCCCCGGACTGAGAATTCCCTCCTACAATGAGCAGTTCTTC. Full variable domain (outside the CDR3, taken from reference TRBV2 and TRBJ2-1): EPEVTQTPSHQVTQMGQEVILRCVPISNHLYFYWYRQILGQKVEFLVSFYNNEISEKSEIFDDQFSVERPDGSNFTLKIRSTKLEDSAMYFCASSPSYAPGLRIPSYNEQFFGPGTRLTVL.

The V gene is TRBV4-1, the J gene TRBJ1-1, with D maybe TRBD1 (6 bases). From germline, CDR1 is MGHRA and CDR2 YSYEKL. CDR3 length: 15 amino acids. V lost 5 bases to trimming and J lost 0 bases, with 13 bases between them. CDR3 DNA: TGCGCCAGCAGCACCCCACAGGGTATGAACACTGAAGCTTTCTTT. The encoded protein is CASSTPQGMNTEAFF.

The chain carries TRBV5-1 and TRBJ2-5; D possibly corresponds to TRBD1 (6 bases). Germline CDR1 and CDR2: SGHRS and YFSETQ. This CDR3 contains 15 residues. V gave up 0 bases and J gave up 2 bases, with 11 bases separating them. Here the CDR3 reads CASSLGAGQQETQYF. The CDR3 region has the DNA TGCGCCAGCAGCTTGGGCGCAGGACAGCAAGAGACCCAGTACTTC.

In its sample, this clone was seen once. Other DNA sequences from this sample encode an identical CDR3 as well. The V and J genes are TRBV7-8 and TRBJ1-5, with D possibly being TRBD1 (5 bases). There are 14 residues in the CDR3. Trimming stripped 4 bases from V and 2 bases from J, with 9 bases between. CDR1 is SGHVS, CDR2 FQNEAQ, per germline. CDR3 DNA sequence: TGTGCCAGCAGCTGGGGGGGAGGCAATCAGCCCCAGCATTTT. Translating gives CASSWGGGNQPQHF.

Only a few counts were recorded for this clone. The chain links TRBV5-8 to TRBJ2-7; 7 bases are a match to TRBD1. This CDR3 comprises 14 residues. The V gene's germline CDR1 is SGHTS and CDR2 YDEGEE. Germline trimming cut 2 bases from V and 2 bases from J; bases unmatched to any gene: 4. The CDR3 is CASSLTGATYEQYF. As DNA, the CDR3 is TGTGCCAGCAGCTTAACAGGGGCCACCTACGAGCAGTACTTC.